Included here is one TCR beta chain sequence, with context. The data derive from a study of immune reconstitution after stem cell transplant in scleroderma. Germline lookup yields CDR1 DFQATT and CDR2 SNEGSKA (reference sequence). The germline V and J ends were trimmed by 1 base and 3 bases, with 7 bases remaining between them. The CDR3 loop spans 12 amino acids. TCRdb analysed the RT-PCR reads with MiXCR anew, one entry per CDR3 protein. This sample carries about 5,600 distinct CDR3 sequences, 7.5% to 9% of them seen once, and the ten largest clones take 10%. This TCR was recovered from a male donor with systemic sclerosis. The chain joins TRBV20-1 to TRBJ2-7; D possibly corresponds to TRBD2 (6 bases). The sample here was taken before or after autologous hematopoietic stem cell transplantation (not recorded which). The CDR3 loop is CSARVRDYEQYF. CDR3 coding DNA: TGCAGTGCTAGAGTGCGGGACTACGAGCAGTACTTC.